The T cell receptor (beta chain) described here comes from a study of cytomegalovirus exposure and HLA in healthy donors. Study-level background: Around four fifths of 300 to 450 genotyped donors fell in the Caucasian-associated ancestry cluster.

Both 60 Vbeta primers and 13 Jbeta primers went into the PCR. Generated by immunoSEQ multiplex PCR, the TCRdb table keeps only in-frame clones and is missing some. The repertoire holds 90,000 or so clones, with 75% to 85% as singletons. The study sampled nominally healthy donors, though unrecorded immune exposures were likely. The CDR3 runs 14 residues. The ends were cut back, 2 bases at V and 1 base at J, with 9 bases in the middle. CDR1 is SGHNT, CDR2 YYREEE, per germline (reference sequence). The chain links TRBV5-4 to TRBJ1-1; no clear D. The material sequenced was PBMCs. The sequence was collected from a man aged 25 to 45 in good health and CMV-seropositive. The CDR3: CASSFVTRNTEAFF. CDR3 nucleotide sequence: TGTGCCAGCAGCTTCGTAACACGGAACACTGAAGCTTTCTTT.